The 28 T cell receptor beta chains reported below all come from one sample, sequenced in a study of monozygotic twins with inflammatory bowel disease. TCRdb processed the 5' RACE reads again and assigns one entry to each CDR3 protein, with no DNA. In all, the sample yields approximately 380,000 distinct CDR3 sequences. The source material was blood. The receptors here all came from a human donor with ulcerative colitis or Crohn's disease, or a healthy co-twin of an affected twin (not recorded which).

The rearrangement uses TRBV24-1 and TRBJ1-1. The CDR3 sequence is 13 residues long. Germline loops: CDR1 KGHDR, CDR2 SFDVKD. The chain's CDR3 is CATSDPNEVAAFF.

This chain links TRBV11-2 with TRBJ1-6; the TCRdb call, TRBD1, lacks DNA for checking. The CDR3 is 19 residues long. Germline-derived CDR1 and CDR2 are SGHAT and FQNNGV. CDR3 region: CASSYDWGGRRSYNSPLHF.

V and J are TRBV4-1 and TRBJ1-1. The CDR3 sequence is 12 residues long. In germline, CDR1 is MGHRA, CDR2 YSYEKL. This CDR3 is CASSQVRNEAFF.

V is TRBV12-3 or TRBV12-4 and J is TRBJ2-7; TCRdb lists TRBD1, though no DNA is available to test this call. The CDR3 loop spans 14 amino acids. The CDR3 loop is CASSHTGGRYEQYF.

The gene calls are TRBV7-9 and TRBJ1-2; lacking DNA, the TRBD1 call made by TCRdb goes unchecked. CDR3 length: 14 amino acids. Germline CDR1 reads SEHNR; CDR2 reads FQNEAQ (reference sequence). CDR3 in amino acids: CASSRQGVTYGYTF.

This chain links TRBV20-1 with TRBJ2-5. CDR1 DFQATT and CDR2 SNEGSKA come from the germline V gene (reference sequence). CDR3 size: 12 residues. CDR3 loop: CSASPVQETQYF.

V is TRBV18 and J is TRBJ2-5; the TRBD1 assignment by TCRdb is unverifiable without DNA. The CDR3 has 15 residues. The germline V gene encodes CDR1 KGHSH and CDR2 LQKENI. The CDR3 protein is CASSPRQGRQETQYF.

CDR3 in amino acids: CASSLGNRLVLMNTEAFF. The chain couples TRBV5-1 to TRBJ1-1; TCRdb returns TRBD1, unconfirmable since there is no DNA. Germline V gene sequence: CDR1 SGHRS, CDR2 YFSETQ. CDR3 length: 18 amino acids.

The chain recombines TRBV27 with TRBJ1-1. Germline V gene sequence: CDR1 MNHEY, CDR2 SMNVEV (reference sequence). The CDR3 is made up of 14 amino acids. The CDR3 region is CASSPGRGNTEAFF.

The CDR3 is CASSYSGAGGTYNEQFF. The V call is TRBV6-5, the J call TRBJ2-1; there is no DNA to check the TCRdb D call of TRBD1. CDR1 and CDR2 (germline): MNHEY, SVGAGI. This CDR3 region has 17 residues.

The V call is TRBV6-1, the J call TRBJ1-3. The CDR3 runs 14 residues. Per the germline V gene, CDR1 is MNHNS and CDR2 is SASEGT. The CDR3 protein is CASSLMDSGNTIYF.

The genes are TRBV7-2 and TRBJ2-5; the TCRdb D gene call, TRBD1, has no DNA to confirm it. Per the germline V gene, CDR1 is SGHTA and CDR2 is FQGNSA. This CDR3 has 14 residues. The CDR3 region is CASSVDRLQETQYF.

The chain recombines TRBV28 with TRBJ2-7. Looked up from germline, CDR1 is MDHEN and CDR2 is SYDVKM. The CDR3 spans 11 residues. CDR3 sequence reads: CASSFYNEQYF.

The V and J genes are TRBV20-1 and TRBJ2-7; TCRdb picks TRBD1, but there is no DNA to check that call. This CDR3 has 14 residues. Germline CDR1 DFQATT, CDR2 SNEGSKA (reference sequence). CDR3 region: CSDPDRGQTYEQYF.

This chain uses TRBV10-3 with TRBJ2-5; TCRdb indicates TRBD1, and absent DNA this call remains unverified. This CDR3 contains 15 residues. The germline V gene has CDR1 ENHRY and CDR2 SYGVKD. CDR3 residues: CAISDSSSPVETQYF.

The chain couples TRBV7-2 to TRBJ2-5. The CDR3 runs 13 residues. The germline V gene encodes CDR1 SGHTA and CDR2 FQGNSA. The CDR3 loop reads CASSQGPEETQYF.

This sequence joins TRBV29-1 and TRBJ2-2; TCRdb indicates TRBD1, and absent DNA this call remains unverified. Germline CDR1 reads SQVTM; CDR2 reads ANQGSEA. This CDR3 comprises 14 residues. CDR3 in amino acids: CSVTGTGPSGELFF.

The J gene is TRBJ2-3, the V gene TRBV9; lacking DNA, the TRBD1 call made by TCRdb goes unchecked. Germline CDR1 is SGDLS and CDR2 is YYNGEE. The CDR3 is 13 amino acids. The CDR3 sequence is CASSVVGEDTQYF.

The genes are TRBV29-1 and TRBJ1-1. Germline CDR1 and CDR2: SQVTM and ANQGSEA. The length of the CDR3 is 12 residues. CDR3 protein: CSAQRENFEAFF.

The rearrangement uses TRBV27 and TRBJ1-2; TCRdb reports TRBD1, a call that lacks DNA to check it against. Germline V gene lookup returns CDR1 MNHEY and CDR2 SMNVEV (reference sequence). The length of the CDR3 is 15 residues. The CDR3 sequence is CASSTLGQGAGGYTF.

This chain joins TRBV7-9 and TRBJ2-7; the TCRdb call, TRBD2, lacks DNA for checking. The CDR3 sequence is 15 residues long. Germline-derived CDR1 and CDR2 are SEHNR and FQNEAQ (reference sequence). CDR3 protein: CASSLPPGRAYEQYF.

The rearrangement uses TRBV18 and TRBJ2-3; the D gene TCRdb calls, TRBD1, cannot be checked with no DNA. The CDR3 is made up of 14 amino acids. Germline V gives CDR1 KGHSH, CDR2 LQKENI. The CDR3 loop reads CATAGGTGTDTQYF.

This chain uses TRBV12-3 or TRBV12-4 with TRBJ2-3; the D call of TRBD1 rests on TCRdb alone, since no DNA is present to check it. The CDR3 runs to 16 residues. The CDR3 region is CASSDIIAGVADTQYF.

The rearrangement uses TRBV12-3 or TRBV12-4 and TRBJ1-5; lacking DNA, the TRBD1 call made by TCRdb goes unchecked. The CDR3 covers 13 residues. CDR3 sequence: CASSDEPGTGKHF.

The chain links TRBV5-1 to TRBJ2-1; TCRdb's assignment of TRBD1 cannot be checked, as there is no DNA. The CDR3 has 15 residues. Germline V gene lookup returns CDR1 SGHRS and CDR2 YFSETQ. CDR3 residues: CASSLGQGPSNEQFF.

This sequence joins TRBV5-6 and TRBJ2-7; lacking DNA, the TRBD1 call made by TCRdb goes unchecked. The germline gives CDR1 SGHDT, CDR2 YYEEEE. The CDR3 sequence is 13 residues long. The CDR3 sequence is CASRRTGSNEQYF.

This chain's CDR3 is CASSFRVPRTQYF. The J gene is TRBJ2-5, the V gene TRBV7-2; as DNA is missing, the TRBD1 call by TCRdb cannot be tested. This CDR3 has 13 amino acids. Germline loops: CDR1 SGHTA, CDR2 FQGNSA.

CDR3 amino acids: CASGLGQSHYNEQFF. J is TRBJ2-1 and V is TRBV12-5; the TCRdb D gene call, TRBD2, has no DNA to confirm it. Germline loops: CDR1 LGHNT, CDR2 FRNRAP. CDR3 size: 15 residues.